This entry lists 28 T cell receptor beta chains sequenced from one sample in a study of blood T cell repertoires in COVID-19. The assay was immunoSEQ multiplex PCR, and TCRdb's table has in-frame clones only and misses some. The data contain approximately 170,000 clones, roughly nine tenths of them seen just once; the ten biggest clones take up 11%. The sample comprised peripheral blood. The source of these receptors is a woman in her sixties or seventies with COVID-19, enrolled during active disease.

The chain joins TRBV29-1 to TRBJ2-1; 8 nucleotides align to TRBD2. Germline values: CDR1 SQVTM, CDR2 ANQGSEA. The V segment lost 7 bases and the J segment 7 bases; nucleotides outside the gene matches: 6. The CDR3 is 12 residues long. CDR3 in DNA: TGCAGCGCCCGACTAGCGCGAAATGAGCAGTTCTTC. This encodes CSARLARNEQFF.

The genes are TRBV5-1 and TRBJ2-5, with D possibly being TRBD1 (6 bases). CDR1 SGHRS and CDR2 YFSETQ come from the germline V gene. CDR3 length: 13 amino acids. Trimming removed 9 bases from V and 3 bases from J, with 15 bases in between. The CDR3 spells CATRQGIKETQYF. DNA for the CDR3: TGCGCCACAAGGCAGGGGATTAAAGAGACCCAGTACTTC.

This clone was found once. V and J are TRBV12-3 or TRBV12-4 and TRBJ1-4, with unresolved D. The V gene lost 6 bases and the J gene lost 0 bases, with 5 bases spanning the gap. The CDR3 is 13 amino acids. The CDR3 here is CASSLTTNEKLFF. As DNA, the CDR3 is TGTGCCAGCAGCCTTACAACTAATGAAAAACTGTTTTTT.

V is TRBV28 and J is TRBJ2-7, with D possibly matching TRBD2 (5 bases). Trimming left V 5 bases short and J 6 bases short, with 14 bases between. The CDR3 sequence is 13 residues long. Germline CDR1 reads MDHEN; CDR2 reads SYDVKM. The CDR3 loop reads CASSPRDTIEQYF. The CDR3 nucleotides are TGTGCCAGCAGTCCCCGGGATACCATCGAGCAGTACTTC.

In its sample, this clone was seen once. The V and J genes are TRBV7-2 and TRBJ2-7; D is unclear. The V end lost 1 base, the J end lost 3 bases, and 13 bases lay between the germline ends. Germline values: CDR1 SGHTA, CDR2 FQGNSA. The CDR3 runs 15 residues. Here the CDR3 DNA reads TGTGCCAGCAGCTTAGTACTGGTAACCGGCTACGAGCAGTACTTC. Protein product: CASSLVLVTGYEQYF.

The CDR3 DNA reads TGTGCCAGCAGCCAAGAGGCAGGGACAGTTAATCAGCCCCAGCATTTT. Its translation: CASSQEAGTVNQPQHF. The V call is TRBV3-1 (or the pseudogene TRBV3-2), the J call TRBJ1-5, with TRBD1 matching over 7 bases. Germline V gene data show CDR1 as LGHDT and CDR2 as YNNKEL (reference sequence). The CDR3 length is 16 residues. Losses at the gene ends were 0 bases for V and 4 bases for J; bases not matched to a gene: 6.

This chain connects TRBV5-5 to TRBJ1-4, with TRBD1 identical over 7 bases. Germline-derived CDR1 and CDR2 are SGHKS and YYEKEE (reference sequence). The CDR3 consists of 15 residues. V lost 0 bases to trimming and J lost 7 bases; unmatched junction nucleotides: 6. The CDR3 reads CASSLAGGGGEKLFF. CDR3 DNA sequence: TGTGCCAGCAGCTTGGCGGGAGGGGGCGGTGAAAAACTGTTTTTT. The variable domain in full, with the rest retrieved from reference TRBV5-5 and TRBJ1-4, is DAGVTQSPTHLIKTRGQQVTLRCSPISGHKSVSWYQQVLGQGPQFIFQYYEKEERGRGNFPDRFSARQFPNYSSELNVNALLLGDSALYLCASSLAGGGGEKLFFGSGTQLSVL.

CDR3 DNA sequence: TGTGCCAGTAGTGGAGCAAGCTTGGGCAATGAGCAGTTCTTC. It translates to CASSGASLGNEQFF. The chain is built from TRBV19 and TRBJ2-1, with no clear D. V shed 5 bases and J shed 6 bases, with 14 bases lying between them. The CDR3 has 14 amino acids. Germline V lookup: CDR1 LNHDA, CDR2 SQIVND (reference sequence).

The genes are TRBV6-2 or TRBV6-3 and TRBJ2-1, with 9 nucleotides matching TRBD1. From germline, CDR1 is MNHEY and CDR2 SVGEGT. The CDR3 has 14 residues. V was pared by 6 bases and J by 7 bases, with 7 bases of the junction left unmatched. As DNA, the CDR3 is TGTGCCAGCAGCACCGGGACAGGGAAAAATGAGCAGTTCTTC. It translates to CASSTGTGKNEQFF.

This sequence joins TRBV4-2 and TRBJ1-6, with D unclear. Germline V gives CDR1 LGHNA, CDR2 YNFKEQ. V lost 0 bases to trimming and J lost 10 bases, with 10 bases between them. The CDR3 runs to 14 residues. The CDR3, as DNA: TGTGCCAGCAGCCAAGATCGAGGCGTATCACCCCTCCACTTT. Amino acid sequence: CASSQDRGVSPLHF.

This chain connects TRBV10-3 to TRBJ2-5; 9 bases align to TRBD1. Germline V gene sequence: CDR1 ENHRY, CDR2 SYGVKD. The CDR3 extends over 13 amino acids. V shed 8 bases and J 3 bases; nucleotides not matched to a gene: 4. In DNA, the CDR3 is TGTGCCATCGGGACAGGGCGAGAAGAGACCCAGTACTTC. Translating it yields CAIGTGREETQYF.

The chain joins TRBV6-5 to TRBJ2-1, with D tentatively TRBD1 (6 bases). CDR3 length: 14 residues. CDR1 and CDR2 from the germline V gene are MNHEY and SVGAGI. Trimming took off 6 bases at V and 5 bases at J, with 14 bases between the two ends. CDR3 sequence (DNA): TGTGCCAGCAGCACAGGGTTTTCGGACAATGAGCAGTTCTTC. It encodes CASSTGFSDNEQFF.

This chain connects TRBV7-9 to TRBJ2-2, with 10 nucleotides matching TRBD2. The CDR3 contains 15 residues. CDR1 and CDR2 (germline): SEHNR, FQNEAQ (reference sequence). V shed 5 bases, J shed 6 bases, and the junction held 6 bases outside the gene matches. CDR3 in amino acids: CASSATSGESGELFF. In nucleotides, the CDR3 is TGTGCCAGCAGCGCAACTAGCGGGGAGTCCGGGGAGCTGTTTTTT.

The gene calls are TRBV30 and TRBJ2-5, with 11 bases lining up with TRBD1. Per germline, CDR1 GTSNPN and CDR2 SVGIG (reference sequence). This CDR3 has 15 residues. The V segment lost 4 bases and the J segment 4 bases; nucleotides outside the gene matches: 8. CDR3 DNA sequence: TGTGCCTGGATGGTTCCCGGGACAGGGGGAGAGACCCAGTACTTC. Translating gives CAWMVPGTGGETQYF.

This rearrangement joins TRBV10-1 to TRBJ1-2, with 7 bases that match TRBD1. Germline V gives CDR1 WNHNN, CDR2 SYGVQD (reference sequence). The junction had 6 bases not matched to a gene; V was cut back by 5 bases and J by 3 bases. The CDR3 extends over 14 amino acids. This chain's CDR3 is CASSQHRGDYGYTF. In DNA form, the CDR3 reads TGCGCCAGCAGTCAGCACAGGGGAGACTATGGCTACACCTTC.

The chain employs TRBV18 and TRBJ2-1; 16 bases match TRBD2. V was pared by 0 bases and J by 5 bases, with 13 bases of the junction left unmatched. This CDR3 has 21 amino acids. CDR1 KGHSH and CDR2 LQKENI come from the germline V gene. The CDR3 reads CASSPPGGGPGLAGGNNEQFF. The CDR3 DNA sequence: TGTGCCAGCTCACCACCGGGCGGGGGCCCGGGACTAGCGGGAGGGAACAATGAGCAGTTCTTC. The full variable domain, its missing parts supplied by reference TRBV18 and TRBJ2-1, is NAGVMQNPRHLVRRRGQEARLRCSPMKGHSHVYWYRQLPEEGLKFMVYLQKENIIDESGMPKERFSAEFPKEGPSILRIQQVVRGDSAAYFCASSPPGGGPGLAGGNNEQFFGPGTRLTVL.

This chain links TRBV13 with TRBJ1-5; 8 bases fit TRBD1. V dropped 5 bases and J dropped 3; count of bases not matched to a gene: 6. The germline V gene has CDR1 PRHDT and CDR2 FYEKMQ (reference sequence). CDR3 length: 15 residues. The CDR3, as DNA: TGTGCCAGCAGCCATGGACAGGGCCTCAATCAGCCCCAGCATTTT. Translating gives CASSHGQGLNQPQHF.

As DNA, the CDR3 is TGTGCCAGCAGCCAATCGTCTGCGTATGGCTACACCTTC. Translating gives CASSQSSAYGYTF. The rearrangement uses TRBV4-2 and TRBJ1-2; D gene unclear. The germline V gene encodes CDR1 LGHNA and CDR2 YNFKEQ. Trimming pared 2 bases from V and 5 bases from J, leaving 9 bases between. The CDR3 is made up of 13 amino acids.

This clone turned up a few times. CDR3 bases: TGTGCCAGCAGCTTAGAAACCTTTAGAGCCCAGTACTTC. Amino acids: CASSLETFRAQYF. This chain joins TRBV7-2 and TRBJ2-7, with unresolved D. Per germline, CDR1 SGHTA and CDR2 FQGNSA. V was pared by 1 base and J by 10 bases, with 14 bases between. The CDR3 length is 13 residues.

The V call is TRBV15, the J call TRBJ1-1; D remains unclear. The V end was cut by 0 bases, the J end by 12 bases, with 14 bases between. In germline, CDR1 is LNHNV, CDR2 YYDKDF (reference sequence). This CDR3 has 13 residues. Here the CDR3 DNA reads TGTGCCACCAGCAGAGATCTAGGAGGGAGCACTTTCTTT. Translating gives CATSRDLGGSTFF.

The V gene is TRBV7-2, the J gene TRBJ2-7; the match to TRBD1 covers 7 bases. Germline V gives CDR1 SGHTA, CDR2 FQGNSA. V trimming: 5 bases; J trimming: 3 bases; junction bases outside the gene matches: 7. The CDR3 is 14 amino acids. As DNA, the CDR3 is TGTGCCAGCAGCCTACGGACAGGTAGCTACGAGCAGTACTTC. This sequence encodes CASSLRTGSYEQYF.

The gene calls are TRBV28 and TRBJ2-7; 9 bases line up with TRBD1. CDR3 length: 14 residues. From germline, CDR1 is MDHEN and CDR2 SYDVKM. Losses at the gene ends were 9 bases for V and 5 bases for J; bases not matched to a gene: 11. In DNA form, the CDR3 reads TGTGCCAGAGAAGTGGGACAGGGCCACCACGAGCAGTACTTC. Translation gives CAREVGQGHHEQYF.

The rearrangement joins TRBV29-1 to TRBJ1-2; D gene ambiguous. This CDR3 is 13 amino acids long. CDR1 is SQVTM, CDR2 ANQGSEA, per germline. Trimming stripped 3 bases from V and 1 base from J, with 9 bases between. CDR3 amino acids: CSVDGGDNYGYTF. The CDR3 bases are TGCAGCGTTGACGGCGGCGATAACTATGGCTACACCTTC.

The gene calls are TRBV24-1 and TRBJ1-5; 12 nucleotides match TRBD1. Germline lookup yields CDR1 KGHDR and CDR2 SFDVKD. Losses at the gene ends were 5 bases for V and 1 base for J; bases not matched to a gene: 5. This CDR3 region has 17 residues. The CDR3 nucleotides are TGTGCCACCAGTGTGGGACAGGGGGCATCGAGCAATCAGCCCCAGCATTTT. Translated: CATSVGQGASSNQPQHF.

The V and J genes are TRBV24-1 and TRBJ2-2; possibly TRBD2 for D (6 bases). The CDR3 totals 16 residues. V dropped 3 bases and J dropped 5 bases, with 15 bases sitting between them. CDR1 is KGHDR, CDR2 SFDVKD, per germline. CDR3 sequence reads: CATSDPLRLGTGELFF. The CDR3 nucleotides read TGTGCCACCAGTGATCCCCTCAGACTAGGGACCGGGGAGCTGTTTTTT.

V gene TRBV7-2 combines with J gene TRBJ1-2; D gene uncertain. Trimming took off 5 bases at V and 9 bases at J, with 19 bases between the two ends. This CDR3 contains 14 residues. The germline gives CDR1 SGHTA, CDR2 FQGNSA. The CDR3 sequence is CASSRIDRDWSYTF. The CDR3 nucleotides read TGTGCCAGCAGCCGGATCGACCGGGATTGGAGCTACACCTTC.

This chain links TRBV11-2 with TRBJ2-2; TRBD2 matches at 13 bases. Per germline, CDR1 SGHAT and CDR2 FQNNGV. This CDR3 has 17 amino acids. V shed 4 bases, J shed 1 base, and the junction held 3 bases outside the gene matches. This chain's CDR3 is CASSYRLAGGNTGELFF. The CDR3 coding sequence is TGTGCCAGCAGCTACCGACTAGCGGGAGGGAACACCGGGGAGCTGTTTTTT.

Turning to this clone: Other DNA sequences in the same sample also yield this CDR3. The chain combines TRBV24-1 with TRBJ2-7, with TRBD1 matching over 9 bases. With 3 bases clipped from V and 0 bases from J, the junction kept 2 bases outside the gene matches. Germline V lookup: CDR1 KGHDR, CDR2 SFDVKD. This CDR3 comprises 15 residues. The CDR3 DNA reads TGTGCCACCAGTGATCCGGGACAGGGCTCCTACGAGCAGTACTTC. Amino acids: CATSDPGQGSYEQYF.